The source of this T cell receptor beta chain is a study of blood T cell repertoires in COVID-19. This clone was counted a single time. Using immunoSEQ multiplex PCR, the repertoire was profiled, and TCRdb retains in-frame clones only, with some absent. The table lists 260,000 or so clones, around 85% of them singletons. Trimming cost V 3 bases and J 7 bases; bases outside gene matches: 4. Germline CDR1 reads MRHNA; CDR2 reads SNTAGT. The CDR3 sequence is 14 residues long. Sequencing was carried out using PBMCs or T cells enriched from blood (not recorded which). This chain uses TRBV6-4 with TRBJ2-1; 9 bases map to TRBD1. The clonotype was recovered from a woman in her forties or fifties who had recovered from COVID-19. The DNA for the CDR3 is TGTGCCAGCAGTGAGGGACAGGGAGGGAATGAGCAGTTCTTC. Encoded protein: CASSEGQGGNEQFF.